What follows are 29 T cell receptor beta chains derived from one specimen sequenced in a study of control samples from healthy donors and cancer patients. Clones were read by immunoSEQ multiplex PCR, and TCRdb kept only the in-frame ones, dropping some. The table records fewer than 500,000 clones, 75% to 95% of them present only once. The sequenced material came from PBMCs. The receptors shown here come from a man aged 40-55 years with head and neck cancer.

This CDR3 is CASSEYIPANEKLFF. For the CDR3, the DNA is TGTGCCAGCAGTGAATATATTCCCGCTAATGAAAAACTGTTTTTT. The J gene is TRBJ1-4, the V gene TRBV6-1; D call uncertain. Between the trimmed V and J ends, which lost 2 bases and 3 bases, there was a span of 10 bases. The CDR3 runs 15 residues. Germline V lookup: CDR1 MNHNS, CDR2 SASEGT.

The rearrangement links TRBV7-9 to TRBJ2-3; 8 bases are shared with TRBD2. Germline CDR1 is SEHNR and CDR2 is FQNEAQ (reference sequence). This CDR3 is built from 17 residues. With 4 bases clipped from V and 2 bases from J, the junction kept 11 bases outside the gene matches. The CDR3 region is CASSSSTSAASTDTQYF. The CDR3 nucleotides read TGTGCCAGCAGCTCCTCGACTAGCGCCGCATCCACAGATACGCAGTATTTT.

J is TRBJ2-5 and V is TRBV11-2, with D perhaps being TRBD1 or TRBD2 (5 bases each). Germline CDR1 is SGHAT and CDR2 is FQNNGV. There are 16 residues in the CDR3. Between the trimmed V and J ends, which lost 1 base and 5 bases, there was a span of 17 bases. The CDR3 spells CASSLVSGARWETQYF. The CDR3 nucleotides read TGTGCCAGCAGCTTAGTATCCGGGGCGCGGTGGGAGACCCAGTACTTC.

The J gene is TRBJ2-1, the V gene TRBV28; a possible D gene is TRBD2 (6 bases). The CDR3 sequence is 17 residues long. Germline lookup yields CDR1 MDHEN and CDR2 SYDVKM. V lost 7 bases to trimming and J lost 2 bases, with 21 bases between them. This CDR3 is CASTPTLRLGPYNEQFF. Written as DNA, the CDR3 is TGTGCCAGCACGCCCACTTTGCGACTAGGCCCCTACAATGAGCAGTTCTTC.

A note on this clone: The same CDR3 arises from other DNA sequences in this sample as well. CDR3 amino acids: CASSQPGYEQYF. The CDR3 nucleotides read TGTGCCAGCAGCCAACCAGGGTACGAGCAGTACTTC. The chain uses TRBV3-1 (or the pseudogene TRBV3-2) and TRBJ2-7, with D possibly matching TRBD1 (5 bases). The germline V gene encodes CDR1 LGHDT and CDR2 YNNKEL (reference sequence). Trimming left V 2 bases short and J 4 bases short, with 6 bases between. The CDR3 totals 12 residues.

In its sample, this clone was seen once. The V gene is TRBV28, the J gene TRBJ1-1; 7 nucleotides align to TRBD1. Germline values: CDR1 MDHEN, CDR2 SYDVKM. The V gene end was trimmed by 5 bases and the J gene end by 2 bases; junction bases not matched to a gene: 8. CDR3 length equals 15 residues. The CDR3 nucleotides are TGTGCCAGCAGTCCCCCGACAGGGTTAAACACTGAAGCTTTCTTT. Encoded protein: CASSPPTGLNTEAFF.

Remarks on this clone: The sample carries other DNA sequences with the same CDR3. This chain uses TRBV19 with TRBJ1-5; 7 bases fit TRBD1. With 5 bases clipped from V and 2 bases from J, the junction kept 3 bases outside the gene matches. The length of the CDR3 is 14 residues. CDR1 is LNHDA, CDR2 SQIVND, per germline (reference sequence). The CDR3 nucleotides read TGTGCCAGTAGTCCAACAGGGGGCAATCAGCCCCAGCATTTT. Amino acids: CASSPTGGNQPQHF.

The chain is built from TRBV10-1 and TRBJ2-3; TRBD1 or TRBD2 may be the D gene (5 bases each). CDR1 and CDR2 (germline): WNHNN, SYGVQD (reference sequence). CDR3 length: 16 residues. V was shortened by 0 bases and J by 0 bases, with 10 bases between the two germline ends. For the CDR3, the DNA is TGCGCCAGCAGTGAGTCGGGACGCCTTAGCACAGATACGCAGTATTTT. Translating it yields CASSESGRLSTDTQYF.

V and J are TRBV2 and TRBJ1-2; D is unresolved. The CDR3 extends over 12 amino acids. The V and J ends lost 5 bases and 2 bases respectively, with 6 bases between them. Germline V gene lookup returns CDR1 SNHLY and CDR2 FYNNEI. As DNA, the CDR3 is TGTGCCAGCAGTCCGTTCAACTATGGCTACACCTTC. The encoded protein is CASSPFNYGYTF.

This clone was seen a few times. J is TRBJ1-2 and V is TRBV19; no clear D. CDR3 length equals 13 residues. V was cut by 7 bases and J by 8 bases, with 17 bases left in between. The germline V gene encodes CDR1 LNHDA and CDR2 SQIVND (reference sequence). CDR3 bases: TGTGCCAGTACCCCCGCCGGGGTAGCCGGCTACACCTTC. This sequence encodes CASTPAGVAGYTF. Filled out from reference TRBV19 and TRBJ1-2, the complete variable domain reads DGGITQSPKYLFRKEGQNVTLSCEQNLNHDAMYWYRQDPGQGLRLIYYSQIVNDFQKGDIAEGYSVSREKKESFPLTVTSAQKNPTAFYLCASTPAGVAGYTFGSGTRLTVV.

This clone was picked up a small number of times. The rearrangement links TRBV18 to TRBJ1-1, with a weak D call TRBD1 (5 bases). The CDR3 runs to 13 residues. V lost 5 bases and J 3 bases, leaving 10 bases between the germline ends. Germline CDR1 reads KGHSH; CDR2 reads LQKENI. CDR3 nucleotide sequence: TGTGCCAGCTCAGAGGGGCCTGACACTGAAGCTTTCTTT. Amino acids: CASSEGPDTEAFF.

This rearrangement joins TRBV7-9 to TRBJ1-5; 8 bases agree with TRBD1. V gave up 5 bases and J gave up 7 bases; unmatched junction bases: 10. Germline loops: CDR1 SEHNR, CDR2 FQNEAQ (reference sequence). This CDR3 spans 15 amino acids. CDR3 region: CASSVGTGELQPQHF. The CDR3 coding sequence is TGTGCCAGCAGCGTCGGGACAGGCGAACTCCAGCCCCAGCATTTT.

The chain recombines TRBV7-9 with TRBJ2-3; the match to TRBD2 covers 8 bases. The CDR3 totals 17 residues. Per the germline V gene, CDR1 is SEHNR and CDR2 is FQNEAQ (reference sequence). The J segment lost 1 base and the V segment lost 3 bases, leaving 9 bases of the junction unmatched. CDR3 DNA: TGTGCCAGCAGCTTCGAGAGGGGCGGGAGGCGCACAGATACGCAGTATTTT. This translates into CASSFERGGRRTDTQYF.

The chain has TRBV7-2 and TRBJ2-5, with TRBD2 as a possible D gene (6 bases). The ends were cut back, 1 base at V and 6 bases at J, with 12 bases in the middle. CDR3 length equals 14 residues. In germline, CDR1 is SGHTA, CDR2 FQGNSA. The CDR3 here is CASSLGGERKTQYF. In DNA form, the CDR3 reads TGTGCCAGCAGCTTAGGCGGGGAGAGAAAGACCCAGTACTTC.

This rearrangement joins TRBV28 to TRBJ2-5; D possibly corresponds to TRBD2 (7 bases). Trimming removed 2 bases at V and 4 bases at J, with 14 bases between. Germline CDR1 MDHEN, CDR2 SYDVKM. This CDR3 is built from 15 residues. DNA for the CDR3: TGTGCCAGCAGTTTAACGGGGGGCGGGGGAGAGACCCAGTACTTC. It encodes CASSLTGGGGETQYF.

The CDR3: CASSIPWDTDEQYF. The CDR3 nucleotides are TGTGCCAGTAGTATTCCGTGGGACACCGACGAGCAGTACTTC. The gene calls are TRBV19 and TRBJ2-7; tentatively, D is TRBD1 (6 bases). Germline V gene lookup returns CDR1 LNHDA and CDR2 SQIVND (reference sequence). Deletions cut 3 bases from V and 5 bases from J, with 14 bases between. The length of the CDR3 is 14 residues.

J is TRBJ2-1 and V is TRBV5-1, with D hard to call. The CDR3 consists of 14 residues. V was shortened by 0 bases and J by 3 bases, with 7 bases between the two germline ends. The germline gives CDR1 SGHRS, CDR2 YFSETQ. The DNA for the CDR3 is TGCGCCAGCAGCTTGGTAGAGATCTACAATGAGCAGTTCTTC. It encodes CASSLVEIYNEQFF.

This clone appeared once. This CDR3 reads CASSFGGNYGYTF. The DNA for the CDR3 is TGTGCCAGCAGCTTTGGTGGAAACTATGGCTACACCTTC. This sequence joins TRBV7-9 and TRBJ1-2, with D uncertain. The CDR3 sequence is 13 residues long. V was cut by 3 bases and J by 2 bases, with 7 bases left in between. CDR1 and CDR2 (germline): SEHNR, FQNEAQ (reference sequence).

The count of this clone is one. This rearrangement joins TRBV5-1 to TRBJ2-3, with D tentatively TRBD1 or TRBD2 (7 bases each). Germline V CDR1 and CDR2: SGHRS, YFSETQ. The CDR3 has 16 residues. V gave up 1 base and J gave up 4 bases, with 16 bases separating them. CDR3 sequence (DNA): TGCGCCAGCAGCTTGCGGCCAGGGGGGGACGCAGATACGCAGTATTTT. Translated: CASSLRPGGDADTQYF.

The chain uses TRBV5-1 and TRBJ2-5, with D maybe TRBD1 (5 bases). CDR3 length: 18 amino acids. V was trimmed by 6 bases and J by 2 bases, leaving 26 bases between them. Germline CDR1 reads SGHRS; CDR2 reads YFSETQ. As DNA, the CDR3 is TGCGCCAGCAAATCTTCCCCCTCGATCAGGGTGCCACAAGAGACCCAGTACTTC. Protein sequence: CASKSSPSIRVPQETQYF.

This clone was detected only once. J is TRBJ2-7 and V is TRBV6-5; unclear D gene. V was cut by 6 bases and J by 0 bases, with 12 bases left in between. Germline V gives CDR1 MNHEY, CDR2 SVGAGI. The CDR3 spans 14 residues. CDR3 region: CASRPGLYSYEQYF. CDR3 DNA: TGTGCCAGCAGACCCGGGCTTTACTCCTACGAGCAGTACTTC.

J is TRBJ1-1 and V is TRBV12-5; TRBD1 agrees at 10 bases. Germline CDR1 and CDR2: LGHNT and FRNRAP. The CDR3 has 13 residues. V lost 5 bases and J lost 5; bases outside the gene matches: 2. CDR3 sequence reads: CASGTGQGTEAFF. In DNA form, the CDR3 reads TGTGCTAGTGGTACGGGACAGGGGACTGAAGCTTTCTTT.

The chain carries TRBV15 and TRBJ1-2; perhaps TRBD1 as D (5 bases). V dropped 8 bases and J dropped 7 bases, with 17 bases sitting between them. The CDR3 extends over 13 amino acids. Germline CDR1 and CDR2: LNHNV and YYDKDF (reference sequence). This chain's CDR3 is CATARGVSAGYTF. In DNA form, the CDR3 reads TGTGCCACCGCACGGGGGGTTAGCGCTGGCTACACCTTC.

This sequence joins TRBV27 and TRBJ2-7; D gene uncertain. V gave up 5 bases and J gave up 0 bases, with 2 bases separating them. Germline V gene lookup returns CDR1 MNHEY and CDR2 SMNVEV (reference sequence). CDR3 length equals 11 residues. Here the CDR3 reads CASSLSYEQYF. The CDR3 DNA is TGTGCCAGCAGTCTCTCCTACGAGCAGTACTTC.

V is TRBV3-1 (or the pseudogene TRBV3-2) and J is TRBJ1-3, with no clear D. The CDR3 has 15 amino acids. Germline V lookup: CDR1 LGHDT, CDR2 YNNKEL (reference sequence). Trimming took 1 base from V and 0 from J, leaving 7 bases between them. CDR3 DNA sequence: TGTGCCAGCAGCCAAGGCAGCGACTCTGGAAACACCATATATTTT. Translated, it gives CASSQGSDSGNTIYF.

DNA of the CDR3: TGTGCCAGCAGCCCCGACAGGGATATCATTCAGTACTTC. Its translation: CASSPDRDIIQYF. The chain combines TRBV4-2 with TRBJ2-4; 7 nucleotides line up with TRBD1. The germline V gene encodes CDR1 LGHNA and CDR2 YNFKEQ. V shed 4 bases and J 9 bases; nucleotides not matched to a gene: 6. This CDR3 has 13 amino acids.

The chain employs TRBV19 and TRBJ2-7, with TRBD1 matching over 7 bases. With V trimmed by 5 bases and J by 3 bases, 4 bases remained unmatched. The CDR3 is made up of 13 amino acids. From germline, CDR1 is LNHDA and CDR2 SQIVND (reference sequence). For the CDR3, the DNA is TGTGCCAGTAGTCCCCGGGACAGCTACGAGCAGTACTTC. Translating gives CASSPRDSYEQYF.

The rearrangement links TRBV6-2 or TRBV6-3 to TRBJ1-5; tentatively, D is TRBD1 (6 bases). Germline V gives CDR1 MNHEY, CDR2 SVGEGT. The CDR3 is made up of 16 amino acids. The V gene lost 0 bases and the J gene lost 7 bases, with 16 bases spanning the gap. CDR3 DNA sequence: TGTGCCAGCAGTTACTCGATAGTGGGGGCTCGGCAGCCCCAGCATTTT. It codes for CASSYSIVGARQPQHF.

The chain has TRBV7-2 and TRBJ2-5; D possibly corresponds to TRBD2 (5 bases). Germline V gene sequence: CDR1 SGHTA, CDR2 FQGNSA. The CDR3 is 14 residues long. V lost 5 bases, J lost 0 bases, and 10 bases lay in between. CDR3 coding DNA: TGTGCCAGCAGCCCCCGGGGAGACCAAGAGACCCAGTACTTC. Translated: CASSPRGDQETQYF. Full variable domain (outside the CDR3, taken from reference TRBV7-2 and TRBJ2-5): GAGVSQSPSNKVTEKGKDVELRCDPISGHTALYWYRQSLGQGLEFLIYFQGNSAPDKSGLPSDRFSAERTGGSVSTLTIQRTQQEDSAVYLCASSPRGDQETQYFGPGTRLLVL.